The clone carrying this TCR beta chain was observed once. Original handling: Using reference gene primer amplification, nucleated cell counts were estimated. TCRdb keeps only in-frame clones here, not all; method: immunoSEQ multiplex PCR. From that table come the V and J calls and clone size; the DNA was used to work out D and trimming. The top ten clones hold 2.3% of a sample with about 220,000 clones, 80% to 85% of them seen once. The entry originates in a study of blood T cell repertoires in COVID-19. Study details: The origin of the acute and convalescent COVID-19 samples was the United States, Italy and Spain. Nucleic acid was either cDNA or gDNA, and it came from T cells, B-cell-depleted T cells, or PBMCs.

Sequencing input: peripheral blood. The TCR originated in a woman aged 55 to 70 with acute or convalescent COVID-19.

The DNA of the CDR3 is TGTGCCAGCAGGAGCCTCAATGAGCAGTTCTTC. It is translated as CASRSLNEQFF. This sequence joins TRBV3-1 (or the pseudogene TRBV3-2) and TRBJ2-1; D is unresolved. The CDR3 consists of 11 residues. V lost 6 bases to trimming and J lost 6 bases, with 6 bases between them. CDR1 and CDR2 from the germline V gene are LGHDT and YNNKEL (reference sequence).